The 11 T cell receptor beta chains in this list originate from one sample, sequenced in a study of cytomegalovirus exposure and HLA in healthy donors. With 60 Vbeta and 13 Jbeta primers, the PCR was carried out. Profiled with immunoSEQ multiplex PCR; TCRdb holds only in-frame clones, not every one. This table holds 95,000 to 150,000 clones, 80% found once. Sequenced input: PBMCs. Receptors were obtained from a female donor in good health and CMV-seronegative.

The chain links TRBV9 to TRBJ2-3, with D perhaps TRBD2 (5 bases). The CDR3 is 15 residues long. V was clipped by 1 base and J by 0 bases, with 9 bases between them. Germline values: CDR1 SGDLS, CDR2 YYNGEE. CDR3 loop: CASSVRGVSTDTQYF. CDR3 nucleotides: TGTGCCAGCAGCGTACGGGGTGTCAGCACAGATACGCAGTATTTT.

This chain uses TRBV19 with TRBJ2-5; 15 nucleotides align to TRBD2. Per the germline V gene, CDR1 is LNHDA and CDR2 is SQIVND (reference sequence). This CDR3 has 15 residues. The V segment lost 5 bases and the J segment 4 bases; nucleotides outside the gene matches: 2. CDR3 loop: CASSVGLAGGETQYF. CDR3 DNA sequence: TGTGCCAGTAGTGTGGGACTAGCGGGAGGAGAGACCCAGTACTTC.

This rearrangement joins TRBV7-6 to TRBJ2-5; tentative D call: TRBD1 (6 bases). Germline V gene lookup returns CDR1 SGHVS and CDR2 FNYEAQ. This CDR3 contains 14 residues. V gave up 2 bases and J gave up 5 bases, with 12 bases separating them. CDR3 coding DNA: TGTGCCAGCAGCTTATTAGGCAGGGGTGAGACCCAGTACTTC. Amino acids: CASSLLGRGETQYF. The variable domain in full, with the rest retrieved from reference TRBV7-6 and TRBJ2-5, is GAGVSQSPRYKVTKRGQDVALRCDPISGHVSLYWYRQALGQGPEFLTYFNYEAQQDKSGLPNDRFSAERPEGSISTLTIQRTEQRDSAMYRCASSLLGRGETQYFGPGTRLLVL.

This chain joins TRBV19 and TRBJ2-1; 16 bases are shared with TRBD2. There are 16 residues in the CDR3. The V gene's germline CDR1 is LNHDA and CDR2 SQIVND (reference sequence). Unmatched junction bases numbered 6, after V lost 7 bases and J lost 6 bases. For the CDR3, the DNA is TGTGCCAGTATGGGACTAGCGGGAGGGCGGGGCAATGAGCAGTTCTTC. Translated: CASMGLAGGRGNEQFF.

The chain joins TRBV9 to TRBJ2-7, with D hard to call. The germline gives CDR1 SGDLS, CDR2 YYNGEE. Trimming removed 4 bases from V and 3 bases from J, with 14 bases in between. There are 14 residues in the CDR3. The CDR3 protein is CASSSSPSSYEQYF. The CDR3 DNA is TGTGCCAGCAGCTCAAGCCCTTCTAGCTACGAGCAGTACTTC.

This chain links TRBV6-7 with TRBJ1-2; possible D gene TRBD1, 5 bases. TRBV6-7 counts as an open reading frame of uncertain function. The CDR3 runs 14 residues. Trimming left V 6 bases short and J 1 base short, with 12 bases between. The CDR3 loop reads CASSRWGLNYGYTF. The CDR3 DNA reads as TGTGCCAGCAGCCGCTGGGGCCTTAACTATGGCTACACCTTC.

The chain joins TRBV5-1 to TRBJ2-7; 8 bases line up with TRBD2. V was clipped by 1 base and J by 3 bases; unmatched bases: 6. CDR3 length: 15 amino acids. In germline, CDR1 is SGHRS, CDR2 YFSETQ. The CDR3 DNA sequence: TGCGCCAGCAGCTTGCAGCGGGAGAGGTTCTACGAGCAGTACTTC. This gives the protein CASSLQRERFYEQYF.

This chain uses TRBV5-8 with TRBJ2-6; D call uncertain. V dropped 0 bases and J dropped 1 base, with 14 bases sitting between them. The germline V gene has CDR1 SGHTS and CDR2 YDEGEE. CDR3 size: 18 residues. The DNA for the CDR3 is TGTGCCAGCAGCTTGGGAACTATAGCAAAATCTGGGGCCAACGTCCTGACTTTC. As protein: CASSLGTIAKSGANVLTF.

J is TRBJ2-3 and V is TRBV9; TRBD2 matches 11 bases. The CDR3 contains 17 residues. V lost 0 bases and J lost 4; bases outside the gene matches: 7. Germline V CDR1 and CDR2: SGDLS, YYNGEE. CDR3 sequence reads: CASSVGGSGGAADTQYF. As DNA, the CDR3 is TGTGCCAGCAGCGTAGGTGGTAGCGGGGGGGCCGCAGATACGCAGTATTTT.

V usage is TRBV18 and J usage is TRBJ2-5; unclear D gene. Trimming pared 0 bases from V and 5 bases from J, leaving 4 bases between. Germline assignment: CDR1 KGHSH and CDR2 LQKENI. The CDR3 totals 12 residues. The CDR3 bases are TGTGCCAGCTCACCACCCGGGGAGACCCAGTACTTC. Translating gives CASSPPGETQYF.

Of note for this clone: Other DNA sequences in the same sample also yield this CDR3. The CDR3 reads CASSLSGSSYNEQFF. DNA of the CDR3: TGTGCCAGCAGCCTTAGCGGAAGCTCCTACAATGAGCAGTTCTTC. This chain uses TRBV7-9 with TRBJ2-1, with a tentative D call TRBD2 (6 bases). The V gene's germline CDR1 is SEHNR and CDR2 FQNEAQ (reference sequence). V dropped 5 bases and J dropped 0 bases, with 11 bases sitting between them. CDR3 size: 15 residues.